Below are 19 T cell receptor beta chains sequenced from a single sample in a study of shared clonotypes between healthy human individuals. Only in-frame clones appear in the TCRdb table, and some are missing; sequencing was by immunoSEQ multiplex PCR. The sample has 1.5 million to 2.5 million clones, about 95% seen once. Positively selected for CCR7, the CD45RO-negative cells used as naive CD8 cells excluded terminally differentiated effector memory CD45RA+ cells. Sequenced: naive CD8+ T cells sorted from blood. These TCRs come from a man aged 18 to 29 in good health.

J is TRBJ1-1 and V is TRBV27; D is uncertain. The length of the CDR3 is 13 residues. Germline lookup yields CDR1 MNHEY and CDR2 SMNVEV (reference sequence). The V end lost 8 bases, the J end lost 4 bases, and 14 bases lay between the germline ends. The CDR3 DNA sequence: TGTGCCAGCGGATCGGACTTGGGCACTGAAGCTTTCTTT. Translation gives CASGSDLGTEAFF.

The chain employs TRBV4-1 and TRBJ1-2; no definite D call. The CDR3 loop spans 12 amino acids. Germline-derived CDR1 and CDR2 are MGHRA and YSYEKL. Trimming pared 4 bases from V and 6 bases from J, leaving 9 bases between. The CDR3 here is CASSPTGDGYTF. The CDR3 nucleotides read TGCGCCAGCAGCCCCACGGGAGATGGCTACACCTTC.

This chain uses TRBV27 with TRBJ2-1; tentative D call: TRBD1 (6 bases). The germline V gene encodes CDR1 MNHEY and CDR2 SMNVEV (reference sequence). V dropped 5 bases and J dropped 7 bases, with 15 bases sitting between them. This CDR3 has 14 residues. CDR3 region: CASSPGDPRNEQFF. CDR3 coding DNA: TGTGCCAGCAGTCCAGGGGACCCTAGGAATGAGCAGTTCTTC.

The CDR3 coding sequence is TGTGCCAGCAGTGCGAGGGACAGCTCCTACGAGCAGTACTTC. Residues: CASSARDSSYEQYF. The rearrangement links TRBV6-5 to TRBJ2-7; TRBD1 matches 7 bases. This CDR3 is 14 amino acids long. V lost 5 bases, J lost 0 bases, and 4 bases stayed unmatched. In germline, CDR1 is MNHEY, CDR2 SVGAGI.

J is TRBJ2-1 and V is TRBV27, with TRBD2 matching 14 bases. This CDR3 has 17 amino acids. Germline CDR1 is MNHEY and CDR2 is SMNVEV (reference sequence). V trimming: 5 bases; J trimming: 8 bases; junction bases outside the gene matches: 11. The CDR3 here is CASSQGLAGAGWDEQFF. Written as DNA, the CDR3 is TGTGCCAGCAGTCAGGGACTAGCGGGGGCGGGGTGGGATGAGCAGTTCTTC.

This chain joins TRBV4-1 and TRBJ2-7; D assignment may be TRBD1 or TRBD2 (5 bases each). The V gene lost 6 bases and the J gene lost 4 bases, with 13 bases spanning the gap. The germline V gene encodes CDR1 MGHRA and CDR2 YSYEKL. This CDR3 region has 13 residues. DNA for the CDR3: TGCGCCAGCAGTGAGGGGCTAATGTACGAGCAGTACTTC. It encodes CASSEGLMYEQYF.

This chain connects TRBV2 to TRBJ2-2; unclear D gene. Germline values: CDR1 SNHLY, CDR2 FYNNEI. This CDR3 has 14 residues. The V and J ends lost 8 bases and 7 bases respectively, with 17 bases between them. The CDR3 is CASDPGTNYGELFF. The DNA of the CDR3 is TGTGCCAGCGACCCGGGCACCAACTACGGGGAGCTGTTTTTT. Supplemented by reference TRBV2 and TRBJ2-2, the full variable domain reads EPEVTQTPSHQVTQMGQEVILRCVPISNHLYFYWYRQILGQKVEFLVSFYNNEISEKSEIFDDQFSVERPDGSNFTLKIRSTKLEDSAMYFCASDPGTNYGELFFGEGSRLTVL.

On this clone itself: This sample includes further DNA sequences coding for the same CDR3. This chain connects TRBV6-5 to TRBJ2-3, with D perhaps matching TRBD1 (5 bases). This CDR3 spans 14 amino acids. In germline, CDR1 is MNHEY, CDR2 SVGAGI. The V and J ends lost 0 bases and 6 bases respectively, with 10 bases between them. In DNA, the CDR3 is TGTGCCAGCAGTTACTCAGGGGAATCGGATACGCAGTATTTT. This encodes CASSYSGESDTQYF.

The chain links TRBV7-9 to TRBJ1-2; perhaps TRBD1 as D (5 bases). V lost 5 bases to trimming and J lost 8 bases, with 15 bases between them. CDR3 length equals 13 residues. From germline, CDR1 is SEHNR and CDR2 FQNEAQ (reference sequence). In nucleotides, the CDR3 is TGTGCCAGCAGCCCAGAAGGGGTTGTAGGCTACACCTTC. Residues: CASSPEGVVGYTF.

This chain uses TRBV27 with TRBJ2-3; TRBD2 is a possible D gene (5 bases). V lost 8 bases and J 0 bases, leaving 9 bases between the germline ends. Germline V CDR1 and CDR2: MNHEY, SMNVEV (reference sequence). This CDR3 spans 13 amino acids. In DNA, the CDR3 is TGTGCCAGCGCCTCGGGGAGCACAGATACGCAGTATTTT. The encoded protein is CASASGSTDTQYF.

V and J are TRBV4-3 and TRBJ2-7, with 8 bases that match TRBD1. V shed 0 bases, J shed 3 bases, and the junction held 7 bases outside the gene matches. Germline lookup yields CDR1 LGHNA and CDR2 YSLEER. The CDR3 covers 16 residues. In nucleotides, the CDR3 is TGCGCCAGCAGCCAAGATCCAGGGGGCGAACTCTACGAGCAGTACTTC. Translated, it gives CASSQDPGGELYEQYF.

The chain carries TRBV11-2 and TRBJ2-7; D remains ambiguous. V lost 5 bases and J 3 bases, leaving 8 bases between the germline ends. Germline CDR1 and CDR2: SGHAT and FQNNGV. This CDR3 is 12 amino acids long. The DNA of the CDR3 is TGTGCCAGCAGCCAGACCAGCTACGAGCAGTACTTC. As protein: CASSQTSYEQYF.

This chain links TRBV6-1 with TRBJ1-5; the D gene is possibly TRBD1 (5 bases). Trimming left V 2 bases short and J 1 base short, with 9 bases between. Germline V gives CDR1 MNHNS, CDR2 SASEGT. This CDR3 spans 15 amino acids. CDR3 in DNA: TGTGCCAGCAGTGAAAAGGGGACCAGCAATCAGCCCCAGCATTTT. Its protein is CASSEKGTSNQPQHF.

The gene calls are TRBV19 and TRBJ1-2; D gene uncertain. The CDR3 contains 13 residues. V gave up 7 bases and J gave up 4 bases, with 13 bases separating them. The germline gives CDR1 LNHDA, CDR2 SQIVND (reference sequence). CDR3 amino acids: CASTLGEGYGYTF. CDR3 nucleotides: TGTGCCAGTACACTCGGGGAAGGCTATGGCTACACCTTC.

V and J are TRBV7-6 and TRBJ1-3; D gene ambiguous. Trimming removed 0 bases from V and 0 bases from J, with 9 bases in between. Germline CDR1 reads SGHVS; CDR2 reads FNYEAQ. This CDR3 region has 16 residues. The CDR3, as DNA: TGTGCCAGCAGCTTAGCGGACCGGAGCTCTGGAAACACCATATATTTT. It translates to CASSLADRSSGNTIYF.

This rearrangement joins TRBV29-1 to TRBJ2-7; 7 nucleotides agree with TRBD2. Germline assignment: CDR1 SQVTM and CDR2 ANQGSEA. The CDR3 has 13 amino acids. The trim removed 3 bases at V and 1 base at J, leaving 3 bases unmatched. Written as DNA, the CDR3 is TGCAGCGTTGATCTAGCGGATTCCTACGAGCAGTACTTC. Encoded protein: CSVDLADSYEQYF.

This clone occurred once. The chain links TRBV2 to TRBJ2-5, with D possibly matching TRBD2 (6 bases). The germline V gene encodes CDR1 SNHLY and CDR2 FYNNEI. The CDR3 has 15 residues. V lost 1 base, J lost 3 bases, and 12 bases lay in between. The CDR3 DNA is TGTGCCAGCAGTGAAGTGGCTAGCGTGGAAGAGACCCAGTACTTC. Its protein product is CASSEVASVEETQYF. Complete variable domain (other parts from reference TRBV2 and TRBJ2-5): EPEVTQTPSHQVTQMGQEVILRCVPISNHLYFYWYRQILGQKVEFLVSFYNNEISEKSEIFDDQFSVERPDGSNFTLKIRSTKLEDSAMYFCASSEVASVEETQYFGPGTRLLVL.

The table lists this clone with a few counts. At the DNA level, this CDR3 is encoded by other sequences in the same sample as well. This sequence joins TRBV7-9 and TRBJ2-7; 9 bases match TRBD1. CDR3 length equals 13 residues. Germline CDR1 SEHNR, CDR2 FQNEAQ (reference sequence). V gave up 5 bases and J gave up 4 bases; unmatched junction bases: 3. CDR3 residues: CASSAGTGYEQYF. For the CDR3, the DNA is TGTGCCAGCAGCGCCGGGACAGGGTACGAGCAGTACTTC.

The genes are TRBV12-5 and TRBJ2-1, with D possibly matching TRBD2 (5 bases). Germline V gene lookup returns CDR1 LGHNT and CDR2 FRNRAP. This CDR3 is built from 14 residues. The V and J ends lost 6 bases and 4 bases respectively, with 13 bases between them. CDR3 DNA: TGTGCTAGTGGCCCCGGGGTGAGTTACAATGAGCAGTTCTTC. Protein product: CASGPGVSYNEQFF.